This is a list of T cell receptor beta chains from one sample in a study of T cells in Graves' hyperthyroidism and ophthalmopathy. Each CDR3 protein is one row after TCRdb ran MiXCR on the multiplex PCR reads. The sample lists 500,000 to 600,000 distinct CDR3 sequences, about half seen once, with about 20% in the top ten. Sequencing was carried out using peripheral blood or thyroid tissue (not recorded which). The receptor source for this set is an adult woman with Graves' disease, either hyperthyroidism or ophthalmopathy (not recorded which). Both conserved end residues are part of each CDR3.

v_call,cdr3_aa
TRBV29-1,CSVAGGAGHSYNEQFF
TRBV7-2,CASSPNAGTAYEQYF
TRBV10-2,CASSLPGQGALAFF
TRBV15,CATSRKQGVVYEQYF
TRBV20-1,CSARVLARETQYF
TRBV5-1,CASSPRLNSDTQYF
TRBV29-1,CSVGGDSGNTGELFF
TRBV9,CASSVESRRQETQYF
TRBV7-8,CASSGDWEKGELYF
TRBV10-3,CAISANRGQANTEAFF
TRBV15,CATSSRGTVGDGANVLTF
TRBV7-9,CASSPMPSGEETQYF
TRBV25-1,CASSDRDDLLVVETQYF
TRBV7-8,CASSPAASLDSTIYF
TRBV20-1,CSARKGGVRMQPQHF
TRBV2,CASGEEEGYTEAFF
TRBV7-2,CASSVILGVGQPQHF
TRBV10-3,CAISEETQYF
TRBV15,CATKAGGNEQFF
TRBV5-1,CASSLGLVITGELFF
TRBV19,CASAGTYYGYTF
TRBV18,CASSRYRGVDVYTF
TRBV5-1,CASSLAGHPQETQYF
TRBV19,CATHRRGSGELFF
TRBV4-2,CASSQVGSSGNSYEQYF
TRBV20-1,CSARVADRVAGYTF
TRBV18,CASSPPGQGGQPQHF
TRBV7-9,CASSLARDRDQPQHF
TRBV6-5,CASKESGNTIYF